This T cell receptor beta chain was identified in a study of naive and memory T cell subsets. Study results and caveats: Clonotypes here are unpaired alpha or beta chain sequences.

This clonotype was seen only a few times. Antigen unknown. The CDR3 extends over 18 amino acids. Trimming took off 3 bases at V and 1 base at J, with 23 bases between the two ends. CDR1 and CDR2 (germline): DFQATT, SNEGSKA (reference sequence). The beta constant-region primer was an equimolar mix of two oligonucleotides covering TRBC1 and TRBC2. Ligated cDNA was amplified by four rounds of PCR with nested alpha and beta constant-region primers and SP2. One entry per CDR3 protein, called by TCRdb with MiXCR from the UMI-ligation and nested PCR reads. The repertoire holds 30,000 to 40,000 distinct CDR3 sequences, with under 20% as singletons.

The V call is TRBV20-1, the J call TRBJ2-3; possible D gene TRBD1, 6 bases. The specimen sequenced was effector memory CD4+ T cells from blood. The sample's subset: effector memory, CD45RA- CD27-. The source of this sequence is a human donor in good health. CDR3: CSASPTSSQGRGTDTQYF. CDR3 DNA: TGCAGTGCTAGCCCCACCTCCTCACAGGGACGGGGCACAGATACGCAGTATTTT.